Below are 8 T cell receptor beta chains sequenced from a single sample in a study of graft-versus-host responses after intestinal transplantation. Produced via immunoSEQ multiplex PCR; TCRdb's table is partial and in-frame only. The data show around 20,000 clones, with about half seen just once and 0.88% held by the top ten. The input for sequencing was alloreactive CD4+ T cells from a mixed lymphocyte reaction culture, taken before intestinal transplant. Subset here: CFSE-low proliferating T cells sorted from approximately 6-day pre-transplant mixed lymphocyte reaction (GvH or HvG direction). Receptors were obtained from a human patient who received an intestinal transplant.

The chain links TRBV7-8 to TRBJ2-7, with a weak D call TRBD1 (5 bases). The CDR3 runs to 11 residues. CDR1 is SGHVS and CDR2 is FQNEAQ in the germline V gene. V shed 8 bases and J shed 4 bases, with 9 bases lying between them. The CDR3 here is CASGHLYEQYF. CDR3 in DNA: TGTGCCAGCGGACACCTTTACGAGCAGTACTTC.

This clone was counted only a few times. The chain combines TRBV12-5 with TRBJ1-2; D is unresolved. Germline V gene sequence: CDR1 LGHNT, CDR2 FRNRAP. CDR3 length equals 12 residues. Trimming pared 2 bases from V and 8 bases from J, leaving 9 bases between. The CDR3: CASGLPGRGYTF. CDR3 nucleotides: TGTGCTAGTGGTTTGCCGGGGAGGGGCTACACCTTC.

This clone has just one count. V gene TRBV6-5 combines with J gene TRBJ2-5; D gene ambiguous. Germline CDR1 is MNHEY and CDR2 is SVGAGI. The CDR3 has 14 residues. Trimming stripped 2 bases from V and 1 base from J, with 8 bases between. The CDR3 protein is CASSYAGPQETQYF. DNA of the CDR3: TGTGCCAGCAGTTACGCTGGGCCCCAAGAGACCCAGTACTTC.

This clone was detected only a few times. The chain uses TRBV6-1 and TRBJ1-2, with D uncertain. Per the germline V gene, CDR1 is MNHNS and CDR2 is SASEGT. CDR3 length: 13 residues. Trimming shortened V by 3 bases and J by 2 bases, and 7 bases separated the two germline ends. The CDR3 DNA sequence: TGTGCCAGCAGTGAGGCCCTGAACTATGGCTACACCTTC. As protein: CASSEALNYGYTF.

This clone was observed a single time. CDR3 coding DNA: TGTGCCATCAGTGAGGGGTCAGGGCGTTCCTACGAGCAGTACTTC. This gives the protein CAISEGSGRSYEQYF. The chain carries TRBV10-3 and TRBJ2-7; D may be TRBD1 (5 bases). There are 15 residues in the CDR3. Germline CDR1 ENHRY, CDR2 SYGVKD. The V end lost 2 bases, the J end lost 1 base, and 12 bases lay between the germline ends.

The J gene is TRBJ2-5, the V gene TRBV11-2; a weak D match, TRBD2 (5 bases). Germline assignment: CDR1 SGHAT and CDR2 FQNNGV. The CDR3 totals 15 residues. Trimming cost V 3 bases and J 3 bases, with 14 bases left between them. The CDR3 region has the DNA TGTGCCAGCAGCTTCTTCCGGACTGTTAAAGAGACCCAGTACTTC. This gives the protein CASSFFRTVKETQYF.

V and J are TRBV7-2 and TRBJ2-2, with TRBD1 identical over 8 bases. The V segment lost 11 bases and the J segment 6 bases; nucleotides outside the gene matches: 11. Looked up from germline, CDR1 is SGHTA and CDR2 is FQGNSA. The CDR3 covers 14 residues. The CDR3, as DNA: TGTGCCGGCCGTCCGACAGGGGAGGCCGGGGAGCTGTTTTTT. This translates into CAGRPTGEAGELFF.

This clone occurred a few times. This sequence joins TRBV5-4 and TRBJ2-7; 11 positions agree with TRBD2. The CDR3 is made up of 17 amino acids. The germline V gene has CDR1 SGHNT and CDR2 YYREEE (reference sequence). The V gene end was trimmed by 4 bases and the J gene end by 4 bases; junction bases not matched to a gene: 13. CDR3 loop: CASSPLAGGSNAYEQYF. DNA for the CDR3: TGTGCCAGCAGCCCCCTAGCGGGGGGAAGTAATGCGTACGAGCAGTACTTC.